These T cell receptor beta chains were read from a single sample in a study of blood T cell repertoires in COVID-19. Some clones are missing from TCRdb's copy, which holds only in-frame ones; the method was immunoSEQ multiplex PCR. The table has 160,000 or so clones, about 92% seen once; the top ten hold roughly 1.9%. The sequencing sample was made of peripheral blood. The receptors here all came from a woman aged 55-69 years with COVID-19, enrolled during active disease. Both conserved end residues are part of each CDR3. Each record gives: CDR3 length, V gene, J gene, clone size, D gene, CDR3 protein, CDR3 DNA. The D gene is left open where the match is weak. Size is omitted from some rows. Given values are once, few, many or a class for expanded clones.

13	TRBV19	TRBJ1-2	once	TRBD1	CASIPGQGYGYTF	TGTGCCAGTATTCCGGGACAGGGCTATGGCTACACCTTC
14	TRBV27	TRBJ1-1	.	TRBD1	CASSPAGTVVEAFF	TGTGCCAGCTCTCCCGCCGGGACAGTGGTAGAAGCTTTCTTT
14	TRBV19	TRBJ2-3	.	.	CASSHTRGSDTQYF	TGTGCCAGTAGTCACACCCGGGGGTCAGATACGCAGTATTTT
15	TRBV3-1/TRBV3-2	TRBJ1-4	.	.	CASSHPQVPNEKLFF	TGTGCCAGCAGCCACCCACAGGTACCTAATGAAAAACTGTTTTTT
11	TRBV18	TRBJ1-4	.	.	CASSNGEKLFF	TGTGCCAGCTCAAACGGGGAAAAACTGTTTTTT
14	TRBV12-5	TRBJ1-5	.	.	CASGFPSGPQPQHF	TGTGCTAGTGGTTTTCCCTCAGGTCCTCAGCCCCAGCATTTT
16	TRBV24-1	TRBJ2-2	.	.	CATGGHRGTNTGELFF	TGTGCCACGGGGGGCCACAGGGGAACGAACACCGGGGAGCTGTTTTTT
14	TRBV19	TRBJ2-2	.	.	CASMRQPNTGELFF	TGTGCCAGTATGCGACAGCCGAACACCGGGGAGCTGTTTTTT
12	TRBV5-5	TRBJ2-1	.	.	CASSPNYNEQFF	TGTGCCAGCAGCCCCAACTACAATGAGCAGTTCTTC
15	TRBV7-2	TRBJ2-7	.	TRBD1	CASSHRTGGGYEQYF	TGTGCCAGCAGCCACCGGACAGGGGGTGGCTACGAGCAGTACTTC